The rows below give T cell receptor beta chains drawn from one sample of a study of blood T cells in healthy people across ages. Using its own MiXCR run on the 5' RACE reads, TCRdb lists one record per CDR3 protein. The sample has under 700,000 distinct CDR3 sequences, nearly 25% seen once; the top ten hold just under 9%. These data were also reused for a study on T cells of mothers and their children.

The sample comprised blood. Every receptor here comes from a boy aged 5-17 years in good health. Both conserved end residues are part of each CDR3. A D gene is named only where the DNA matches it firmly. Rows may omit the clone size; those that give it use once, few, many or a size class.

TRBV20-1,NA,TRBJ1-1,NA,CSAIVRGFMNTEAFF,TGCAGTGCTATAGTTCGGGGGTTCATGAACACTGAAGCTTTCTTT
TRBV6-5,NA,TRBJ1-1,NA,CASRQETGQNTEAFF,TGTGCCAGCAGGCAAGAAACAGGGCAGAACACTGAAGCTTTCTTT
TRBV7-8,NA,TRBJ2-7,TRBD2,CASSRGLAGSYEQYF,TGTGCCAGCAGCCGCGGGCTAGCGGGGAGTTACGAGCAGTACTTC
TRBV28,NA,TRBJ2-5,TRBD2,CASSLQGLAFLGEQYF,TGTGCCAGCAGTTTACAAGGACTAGCGTTTTTGGGTGAGCAGTACTTC
TRBV7-9,few,TRBJ2-1,TRBD1,CASSLGQGNNEQFF,TGTGCCAGCAGCCTCGGACAGGGAAACAATGAGCAGTTCTTC
TRBV7-2,few,TRBJ2-3,NA,CACSLIFGGTDTQYF,TGTGCCTGCAGCCTTATTTTTGGGGGCACAGATACGCAGTATTTT
TRBV12-3/TRBV12-4,NA,TRBJ2-7,NA,CASSLVPTATYEQYF,TGTGCCAGCAGTTTAGTACCGACAGCGACCTACGAGCAGTACTTC
TRBV5-4,few,TRBJ1-1,NA,CASMSGGTEAFF,TGTGCCAGCATGTCTGGGGGCACTGAAGCTTTCTTT
TRBV2,NA,TRBJ2-7,NA,CASSDPGLVEQYF,TGTGCCAGCAGTGACCCAGGGCTGGTCGAGCAGTACTTC
TRBV4-1,few,TRBJ2-1,TRBD2,CASSQVGLALYNEQFF,TGCGCCAGCAGCCAAGTTGGACTAGCCCTCTACAATGAGCAGTTCTTC
TRBV10-3,NA,TRBJ1-5,NA,CATRMASGMPQHF,TGTGCCACCCGAATGGCCTCTGGTATGCCCCAGCATTTT
TRBV6-2/TRBV6-3,few,TRBJ2-1,TRBD2,CASNDLTSGRIGAYYNEQFF,TGTGCCAGCAATGACTTGACTAGCGGGAGAATTGGGGCCTACTACAATGAGCAGTTCTTC
TRBV5-6,NA,TRBJ1-1,NA,CASSLNEPGPEAFF,TGTGCCAGCAGTTTGAATGAACCGGGACCTGAAGCTTTCTTT
TRBV5-6,few,TRBJ2-1,NA,CASSGDHAQFF,TGTGCCAGCAGCGGGGATCATGCGCAGTTCTTC
TRBV7-2,NA,TRBJ2-6,NA,CASSLESETNVLTF,TGTGCCAGCAGCTTAGAATCGGAAACCAACGTCCTGACTTTC
TRBV12-3/TRBV12-4,few,TRBJ2-7,NA,CASSLGKYYEQYF,TGTGCCAGCAGTTTAGGGAAATACTACGAGCAGTACTTC
TRBV7-2,NA,TRBJ2-6,NA,CASSSQGRVSGANVLTF,TGTGCCAGCAGCTCCCAGGGGCGGGTGTCCGGGGCCAACGTCCTGACTTTC
TRBV27,NA,TRBJ1-1,NA,CASTTGASEAFF,TGTGCCAGCACCACTGGAGCGAGCGAAGCTTTCTTT
TRBV7-9,few,TRBJ1-4,NA,CASSLVSTNEKLFF,TGTGCCAGCAGCTTAGTATCAACTAATGAAAAACTGTTTTTT
TRBV7-2,NA,TRBJ2-7,NA,CASSPPGLREQYF,TGTGCCAGCAGCCCGCCCGGACTCCGCGAGCAGTACTTC
TRBV7-9,once,TRBJ1-2,TRBD1,CASTSTGGNYGYTF,TGTGCCAGCACATCAACAGGGGGGAACTATGGCTACACCTTC
TRBV20-1,once,TRBJ1-3,NA,CSARGGPNSGNTIYF,TGCAGTGCTAGAGGGGGACCGAACTCTGGAAACACCATATATTTT
TRBV20-1,NA,TRBJ2-7,NA,CSAQKGHLLAYEQYF,TGCAGTGCTCAAAAGGGACATCTCTTGGCCTACGAGCAGTACTTC
TRBV28,NA,TRBJ1-3,TRBD1,CASSETGTGVSGNTIYF,TGTGCCAGCAGTGAAACCGGGACAGGAGTCTCTGGAAACACCATATATTTT
TRBV6-1,few,TRBJ1-2,NA,CAIKLQWDVNGYTF,TGTGCCATAAAGTTACAGTGGGACGTGAATGGCTACACCTTC
TRBV11-3,few,TRBJ1-2,NA,CASSLGTSYYGYTF,TGTGCCAGCAGCTTAGGCACCAGCTACTATGGCTACACCTTC
TRBV7-6,NA,TRBJ2-3,TRBD2,CASSQGQRGSTDTQYF,TGTGCCAGCAGCCAGGGCCAGCGGGGGAGCACAGATACGCAGTATTTT
TRBV10-3,NA,TRBJ1-1,NA,CAIGESQNTEAFF,TGTGCCATCGGTGAGTCGCAAAACACTGAAGCTTTCTTT
TRBV27,once,TRBJ2-3,NA,CASSPGQSISTDTQYF,TGTGCCAGCAGCCCGGGGCAGTCAATTAGCACAGATACGCAGTATTTT
TRBV4-1,few,TRBJ1-1,TRBD1,CASSPGQGPRTEAFF,TGCGCCAGCAGCCCCGGACAGGGACCGAGGACTGAAGCTTTCTTT
TRBV20-1,NA,TRBJ2-3,NA,CSAEIRGTDTQYF,TGCAGTGCCGAAATCCGGGGAACAGATACGCAGTATTTT
TRBV11-1,NA,TRBJ2-2,TRBD2,CASRHSGRQTGELFF,TGTGCCAGCAGGCATAGCGGGAGACAGACCGGGGAGCTGTTTTTT
TRBV9,few,TRBJ2-3,NA,CASQPLGSTDTQYF,TGTGCCAGCCAGCCCCTGGGTAGCACAGATACGCAGTATTTT
TRBV29-1,NA,TRBJ2-3,TRBD2,CSVETTSGLTDTQYF,TGCAGCGTTGAAACCACTAGCGGACTCACAGATACGCAGTATTTT
TRBV3-1,few,TRBJ2-3,NA,CASSQGGSTDTQYF,TGTGCCAGCAGCCAAGGCGGGAGCACAGATACGCAGTATTTT
TRBV29-1,many,TRBJ2-7,TRBD1,CSVKTGTGDSYEQYF,TGCAGCGTAAAAACCGGGACAGGGGACTCCTACGAGCAGTACTTC
TRBV2,NA,TRBJ1-5,NA,CASNRDSNQPQHF,TGTGCCAGCAATAGGGACAGCAATCAGCCCCAGCATTTT
TRBV27,few,TRBJ1-6,NA,CASSFNGHSPLHF,TGTGCCAGCAGTTTCAACGGACACTCACCCCTCCACTTT
TRBV7-2,many,TRBJ2-7,NA,CASSLWRGEGQGEQYF,TGTGCCAGCAGCTTATGGAGGGGAGAAGGGCAGGGCGAGCAGTACTTC
TRBV7-2,few,TRBJ2-7,TRBD2,CASSTYLAGYEQYF,TGTGCCAGCAGTACTTATCTAGCGGGCTACGAGCAGTACTTC
TRBV7-3,NA,TRBJ2-2,NA,CASSLGARGELFF,TGTGCCAGCAGCTTGGGGGCGCGGGGGGAGCTGTTTTTT
TRBV7-9,few,TRBJ2-6,NA,CASSLDDSGANVLTF,TGTGCCAGCAGCTTAGATGATTCTGGGGCCAACGTCCTGACTTTC
TRBV19,NA,TRBJ2-4,NA,CASSTDAFSLAKNIQYF,TGTGCCAGTAGTACCGACGCCTTCAGCCTAGCCAAAAACATTCAGTACTTC
TRBV3-1,NA,TRBJ1-2,NA,CASSQGQGRNYGYTF,TGTGCCAGCAGCCAAGGGCAGGGAAGAAACTATGGCTACACCTTC
TRBV12-3/TRBV12-4,few,TRBJ2-1,NA,CASSLGESSYNEQFF,TGTGCCAGCAGTTTGGGGGAGAGTTCCTACAATGAGCAGTTCTTC
TRBV12-3/TRBV12-4,NA,TRBJ2-5,TRBD1,CASSFYGGGRDRGQQETQYF,TGTGCCAGCAGTTTTTACGGAGGGGGCCGGGACAGGGGACAGCAAGAGACCCAGTACTTC
TRBV28,few,TRBJ2-3,NA,CASSNEQGSTDTQYF,TGTGCCAGCAGTAATGAACAGGGATCGACAGATACGCAGTATTTT
TRBV4-3,NA,TRBJ2-1,TRBD2,CASSQDLAGFWEQFF,TGCGCCAGCAGCCAAGATCTAGCGGGATTCTGGGAGCAGTTCTTC
TRBV9,NA,TRBJ2-3,NA,CASSPLGQGITDTQYF,TGTGCCAGCAGCCCCCTGGGGCAGGGGATCACAGATACGCAGTATTTT
TRBV12-3/TRBV12-4,NA,TRBJ1-5,TRBD1,CASSPLGQVFNQPQHF,TGTGCCAGCAGTCCGCTGGGACAGGTGTTCAATCAGCCCCAGCATTTT
TRBV7-8,NA,TRBJ2-1,TRBD2,CASSYSGGFYNEQFF,TGTGCCAGCAGCTATAGCGGGGGCTTTTACAATGAGCAGTTCTTC
TRBV4-3,many,TRBJ2-1,NA,CASSQGERHNEQFF,TGCGCCAGCAGCCAAGGGGAACGCCACAATGAGCAGTTCTTC
TRBV11-1,few,TRBJ2-5,NA,CASSPYDGAQETQYF,TGTGCCAGCAGCCCGTACGACGGGGCCCAAGAGACCCAGTACTTC